The clone carrying this T cell receptor beta chain was seen only once. As yet, its antigen is unknown. This CDR3 has 15 amino acids. CDR1 is SGHNT, CDR2 YYREEE, per germline (reference sequence). Trimming cost V 0 bases and J 3 bases, with 12 bases left between them. The data originate from a study of long-term antiretroviral therapy in people with HIV. Before they underwent DNA extraction, samples held roughly 0.95-11 million cryopreserved PBMC. Investigators performed immunoSEQ version v3.0 at survey level. Generated by immunoSEQ multiplex PCR, the TCRdb table keeps only in-frame clones and is missing some. The table lists around 13,000 clones, around 80% of them singletons. Study-level findings and limits: Diversity went up after ART and still fell short of transplant donor controls.

This sample comprised unsorted PBMCs, obtained 3.1 years after starting antiretroviral therapy. The J gene is TRBJ1-1, the V gene TRBV5-4; D possibly corresponds to TRBD1 (5 bases). This TCR was recovered from a man in his forties with HIV. The DNA of the CDR3 is TGTGCCAGCAGCTTGGGGGCTGGGGGGTACACTGAAGCTTTCTTT. Amino acids: CASSLGAGGYTEAFF.